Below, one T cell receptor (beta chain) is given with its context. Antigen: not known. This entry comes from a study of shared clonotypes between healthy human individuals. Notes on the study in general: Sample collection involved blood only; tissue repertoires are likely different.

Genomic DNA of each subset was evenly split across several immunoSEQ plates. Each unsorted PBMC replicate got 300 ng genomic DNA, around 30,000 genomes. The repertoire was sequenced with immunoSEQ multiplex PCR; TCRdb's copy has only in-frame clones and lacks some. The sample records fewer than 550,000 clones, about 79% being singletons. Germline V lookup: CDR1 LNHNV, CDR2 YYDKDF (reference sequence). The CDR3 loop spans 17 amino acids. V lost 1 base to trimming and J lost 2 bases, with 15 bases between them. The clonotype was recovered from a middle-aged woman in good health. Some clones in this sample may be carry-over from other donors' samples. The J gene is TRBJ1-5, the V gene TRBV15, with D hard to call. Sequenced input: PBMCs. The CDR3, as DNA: TGTGCCACCAGCAGAGCCTTAAGCAGGTTAGGCAATCAGCCCCAGCATTTT. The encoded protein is CATSRALSRLGNQPQHF.